The 5 T cell receptor beta chains below all came from one sample that was sequenced in a study of blood T cell repertoires in COVID-19. TCRdb's copy holds only in-frame clones and misses some; the assay was immunoSEQ multiplex PCR. The table shows more than 300,000 clones, with 90% occurring only once. The sample taken for sequencing was PBMCs or T cells enriched from blood (not recorded which). The receptor source for this set is a young woman who had been exposed to COVID-19.

The chain couples TRBV18 to TRBJ1-2; TRBD1 matches at 7 bases. The CDR3 sequence is 15 residues long. Germline lookup yields CDR1 KGHSH and CDR2 LQKENI. The junction had 12 bases not matched to a gene; V was cut back by 3 bases and J by 8 bases. The CDR3 sequence is CASSPSGGPEGGYTF. For the CDR3, the DNA is TGTGCCAGCTCACCGTCAGGGGGACCGGAGGGAGGCTACACCTTC.

This sequence joins TRBV7-9 and TRBJ1-4, with D possibly being TRBD1 (5 bases). The CDR3 is made up of 15 amino acids. The germline V and J ends were trimmed by 1 base and 7 bases, with 13 bases remaining between them. The germline V gene has CDR1 SEHNR and CDR2 FQNEAQ (reference sequence). CDR3 coding DNA: TGTGCCAGCAGCTTAGGGCCAGTTAGGGGTGAAAAACTGTTTTTT. As protein: CASSLGPVRGEKLFF.

This chain joins TRBV7-3 and TRBJ2-2; D is perhaps TRBD2 (5 bases). The CDR3 sequence is 17 residues long. V was trimmed by 2 bases and J by 1 base, leaving 14 bases between them. Germline CDR1 and CDR2: SGHTA and FQGTGA. The CDR3 bases are TGTGCCAGCAGCTTATGGGCGGGCGGAGGGAACACCGGGGAGCTGTTTTTT. Translation gives CASSLWAGGGNTGELFF.

The rearrangement uses TRBV9 and TRBJ1-2; a possible D gene is TRBD1 (5 bases). The V end was cut by 5 bases, the J end by 3 bases, with 8 bases between. The V gene's germline CDR1 is SGDLS and CDR2 YYNGEE. The CDR3 loop spans 12 amino acids. CDR3 nucleotides: TGTGCCAGCAGGGGGCAGGACTATGGCTACACCTTC. Translated, it gives CASRGQDYGYTF.

V and J are TRBV3-1 (or the pseudogene TRBV3-2) and TRBJ2-4; 15 nucleotides line up with TRBD2. CDR3 size: 19 residues. The germline CDR1 and CDR2 sequences are LGHDT and YNNKEL (reference sequence). V lost 2 bases and J lost 3; bases outside the gene matches: 8. In DNA, the CDR3 is TGTGCCAGCAGCCAATCCGGACTAGCGGGGGGGCCGGGCAAAAACATTCAGTACTTC. It yields the protein CASSQSGLAGGPGKNIQYF.